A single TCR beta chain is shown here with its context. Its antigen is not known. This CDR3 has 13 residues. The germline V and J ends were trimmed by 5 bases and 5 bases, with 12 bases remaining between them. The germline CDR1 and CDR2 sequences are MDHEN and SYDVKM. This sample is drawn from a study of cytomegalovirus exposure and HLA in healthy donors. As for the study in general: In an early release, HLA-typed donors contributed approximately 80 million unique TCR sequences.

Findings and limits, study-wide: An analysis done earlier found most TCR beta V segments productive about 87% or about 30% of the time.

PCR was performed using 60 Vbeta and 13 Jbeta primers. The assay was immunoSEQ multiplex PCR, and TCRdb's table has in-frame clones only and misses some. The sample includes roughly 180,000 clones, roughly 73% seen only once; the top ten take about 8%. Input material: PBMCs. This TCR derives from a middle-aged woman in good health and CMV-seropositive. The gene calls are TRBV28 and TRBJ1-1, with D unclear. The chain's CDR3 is CASSTERRTEAFF. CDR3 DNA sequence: TGTGCCAGCAGTACCGAAAGGAGGACTGAAGCTTTCTTT. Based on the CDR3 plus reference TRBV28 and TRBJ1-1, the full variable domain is DVKVTQSSRYLVKRTGEKVFLECVQDMDHENMFWYRQDPGLGLRLIYFSYDVKMKEKGDIPEGYSVSREKKERFSLILESASTNQTSMYLCASSTERRTEAFFGQGTRLTVV.